The 8 T cell receptor beta chains in this list originate from one sample, sequenced in a study of cytomegalovirus exposure and HLA in healthy donors (dated by TCRdb to about 2017). Library generation was performed with the immunoSEQ multiplex PCR assay. For the multiplex PCR, a mixture combining 60 forward primers for TCR Vbeta segments and 13 reverse primers for TCR Jbeta segments was used. The table comes from immuneACCESS by way of TCRdb, which keeps in-frame sequences with V and J called. Part of the clones is missing from these tables; in studies checked, under half for an unresolved V gene and the rest for unknown reasons. The sample contains about 120,000 clones, roughly four fifths of them found a single time. About 1.6% of the sample goes to the ten largest clones. The sequenced sample consisted of PBMCs. Receptors originate from a woman between 18 and 30 years old in good health and CMV-seronegative.

The rearrangement links TRBV6-1 to TRBJ2-5, with 10 bases fitting TRBD1. The CDR3 is 15 amino acids. The germline V gene encodes CDR1 MNHNS and CDR2 SASEGT. V was clipped by 4 bases and J by 5 bases; unmatched bases: 7. The CDR3 nucleotides read TGTGCCAGCAGTGCCGGACAGGGGGAGGTGGAGACCCAGTACTTC. Translating gives CASSAGQGEVETQYF.

The gene calls are TRBV11-3 and TRBJ2-3; 8 bases fit TRBD2. Losses at the gene ends were 4 bases for V and 0 bases for J; bases not matched to a gene: 6. Germline V gene sequence: CDR1 SGHNT, CDR2 YENEEA. This CDR3 spans 16 amino acids. For the CDR3, the DNA is TGTGCCAGCAGCTCGCGGCGGGGGGTTAGCACAGATACGCAGTATTTT. It translates to CASSSRRGVSTDTQYF. The whole variable domain, remainder taken from reference TRBV11-3 and TRBJ2-3, is EAGVVQSPRYKIIEKKQPVAFWCNPISGHNTLYWYLQNLGQGPELLIRYENEEAVDDSQLPKDRFSAERLKGVDSTLKIQPAELGDSAVYLCASSSRRGVSTDTQYFGPGTRLTVL.

CDR3 residues: CAWSADRALSGANVLTF. The CDR3 region has the DNA TGTGCCTGGAGTGCCGACAGGGCCCTGTCTGGGGCCAACGTCCTGACTTTC. The chain joins TRBV30 to TRBJ2-6, with 7 positions matching TRBD1. Germline V CDR1 and CDR2: GTSNPN, SVGIG (reference sequence). This CDR3 is 17 amino acids long. The junction had 7 bases not matched to a gene; V was cut back by 1 base and J by 1 base.

The chain recombines TRBV6-5 with TRBJ2-5; D not resolved. Trimming stripped 5 bases from V and 1 base from J, with 2 bases between. This CDR3 is 11 amino acids long. CDR1 and CDR2 from the germline V gene are MNHEY and SVGAGI. Here the CDR3 reads CASSLQETQYF. CDR3 coding DNA: TGTGCCAGCAGTCTCCAAGAGACCCAGTACTTC.

This clone came up a few times. This chain connects TRBV15 to TRBJ1-2; 7 bases agree with TRBD1. The CDR3 has 17 amino acids. J was trimmed by 6 bases and V by 2 bases; bases with no gene match: 15. Germline V lookup: CDR1 LNHNV, CDR2 YYDKDF (reference sequence). CDR3 sequence: CATSRTGTAQLIDGYTF. The CDR3 region has the DNA TGTGCCACCAGCAGAACCGGGACAGCACAGCTCATTGATGGCTACACCTTC.

The chain combines TRBV6-1 with TRBJ1-5; D perhaps matches TRBD1 (6 bases). Trimming cost V 8 bases and J 1 base, with 15 bases left between them. The CDR3 runs to 15 residues. From germline, CDR1 is MNHNS and CDR2 SASEGT. CDR3 sequence: CASQGGSMSNQPQHF. CDR3 bases: TGTGCCAGCCAAGGGGGTTCGATGAGCAATCAGCCCCAGCATTTT.

This chain connects TRBV4-1 to TRBJ1-4, with 8 bases that match TRBD1. The germline CDR1 and CDR2 sequences are MGHRA and YSYEKL. The ends lost 5 bases at V and 4 bases at J; junction bases unmatched: 15. CDR3 length equals 18 residues. CDR3 residues: CASSDAGTGARSNEKLFF. The CDR3 coding sequence is TGCGCCAGCAGCGACGCCGGGACAGGCGCCCGGAGTAATGAAAAACTGTTTTTT.

The chain has TRBV19 and TRBJ1-1; D perhaps matches TRBD1 (5 bases). The CDR3 runs 14 residues. Germline values: CDR1 LNHDA, CDR2 SQIVND (reference sequence). V gave up 3 bases and J gave up 6 bases, with 14 bases separating them. CDR3 coding DNA: TGTGCCAGTAGTATTTTAGGGGCATCCCCTGAAGCTTTCTTT. It translates to CASSILGASPEAFF.